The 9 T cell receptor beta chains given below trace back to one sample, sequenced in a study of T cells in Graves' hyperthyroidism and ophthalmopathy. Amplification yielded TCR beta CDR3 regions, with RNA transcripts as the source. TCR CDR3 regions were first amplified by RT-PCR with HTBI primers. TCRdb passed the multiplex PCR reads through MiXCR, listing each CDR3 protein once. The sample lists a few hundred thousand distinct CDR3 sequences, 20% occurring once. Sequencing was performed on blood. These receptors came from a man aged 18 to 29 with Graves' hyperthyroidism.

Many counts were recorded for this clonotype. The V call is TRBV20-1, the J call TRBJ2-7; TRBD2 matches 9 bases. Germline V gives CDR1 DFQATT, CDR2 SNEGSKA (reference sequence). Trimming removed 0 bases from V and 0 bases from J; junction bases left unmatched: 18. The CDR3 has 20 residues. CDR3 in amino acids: CSARDLRLAGFSYSSYEQYF. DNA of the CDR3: TGCAGTGCTAGAGATCTAAGGCTAGCGGGGTTCTCATACAGCTCCTACGAGCAGTACTTC.

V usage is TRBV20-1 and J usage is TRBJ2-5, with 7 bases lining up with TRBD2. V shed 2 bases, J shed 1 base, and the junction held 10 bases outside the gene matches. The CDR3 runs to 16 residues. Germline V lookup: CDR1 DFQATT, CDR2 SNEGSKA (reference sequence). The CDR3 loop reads CSARSIAGASQETQYF. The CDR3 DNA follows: TGCAGTGCTAGATCAATAGCGGGCGCAAGCCAAGAGACCCAGTACTTC.

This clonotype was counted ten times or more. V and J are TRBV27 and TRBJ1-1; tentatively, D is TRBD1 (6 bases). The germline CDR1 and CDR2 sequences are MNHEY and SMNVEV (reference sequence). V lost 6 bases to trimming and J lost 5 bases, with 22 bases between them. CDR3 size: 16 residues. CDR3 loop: CASRTPQVGGPTEAFF. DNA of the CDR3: TGTGCCAGCAGGACACCGCAAGTCGGGGGGCCGACTGAAGCTTTCTTT.

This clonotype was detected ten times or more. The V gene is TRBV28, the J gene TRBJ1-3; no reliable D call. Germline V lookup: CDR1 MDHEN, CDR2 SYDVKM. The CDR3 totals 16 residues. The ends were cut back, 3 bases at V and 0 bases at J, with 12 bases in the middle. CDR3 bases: TGTGCCAGCAGTTTGAAGGTCCTCCCCTCTGGAAACACCATATATTTT. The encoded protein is CASSLKVLPSGNTIYF.

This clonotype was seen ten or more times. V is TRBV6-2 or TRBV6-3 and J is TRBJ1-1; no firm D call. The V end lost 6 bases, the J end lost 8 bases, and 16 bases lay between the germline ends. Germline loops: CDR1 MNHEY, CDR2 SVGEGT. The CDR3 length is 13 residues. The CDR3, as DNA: TGTGCCAGCAGCTACCCCGGAAGGGCGGAAGCTTTCTTT. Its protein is CASSYPGRAEAFF.

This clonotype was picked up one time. In DNA form, the CDR3 reads TGTGCCAGCAAGATGGCAGCTTCCCAAGAGACCCAGTACTTC. It yields the protein CASKMAASQETQYF. The V and J genes are TRBV6-1 and TRBJ2-5; D ambiguous. V shed 7 bases and J shed 1 base, with 13 bases lying between them. CDR1 MNHNS and CDR2 SASEGT come from the germline V gene. This CDR3 has 14 amino acids.

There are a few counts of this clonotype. The CDR3 DNA reads as TGTGCCAGCAGTTCAGAAAGGGAGAACGAGCAGTACTTC. This codes for CASSSERENEQYF. V gene TRBV12-3 or TRBV12-4 combines with J gene TRBJ2-7; D may be TRBD2 (5 bases). V was clipped by 4 bases and J by 5 bases, with 12 bases between them. CDR3 length: 13 residues.

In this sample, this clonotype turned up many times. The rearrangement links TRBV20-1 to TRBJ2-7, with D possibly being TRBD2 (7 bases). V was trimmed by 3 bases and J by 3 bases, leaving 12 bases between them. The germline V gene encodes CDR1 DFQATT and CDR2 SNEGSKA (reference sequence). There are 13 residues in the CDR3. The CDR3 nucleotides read TGCAGTGCTAGTTGGGGGGGGCGCTACGAGCAGTACTTC. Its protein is CSASWGGRYEQYF.

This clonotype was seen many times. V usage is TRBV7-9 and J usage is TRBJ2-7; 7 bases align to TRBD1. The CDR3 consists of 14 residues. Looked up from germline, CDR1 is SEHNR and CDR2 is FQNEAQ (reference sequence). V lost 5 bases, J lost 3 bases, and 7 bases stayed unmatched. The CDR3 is CASSHTRQGYEQYF. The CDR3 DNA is TGTGCCAGCAGCCATACCCGACAGGGCTACGAGCAGTACTTC.